This T cell receptor beta chain was recovered during a study of blood T cell repertoires in COVID-19. Looking at the study overall: From the United States, Italy and Spain came samples of acute and convalescent COVID-19. PBMCs, B-cell-depleted T cells, or T cells were the source of the cDNA or gDNA that made up the material.

The CDR3 has 13 residues. V was trimmed by 3 bases and J by 0 bases, leaving 6 bases between them. Germline CDR1 is MDHEN and CDR2 is SYDVKM. Original processing methods: Amplification of reference gene primers provided the estimated nucleated cell counts. Some clones are missing from TCRdb's copy, which holds only in-frame ones; the method was immunoSEQ multiplex PCR. V and J calls and clone size are those listed in that table; D and trimming were worked out from the DNA. The sample lists fewer than 200,000 clones; approximately 83% were seen once. This TCR was sampled from a human donor in a cohort sampled during active COVID-19. The chain links TRBV28 to TRBJ2-7, with D tentatively TRBD1 (6 bases). Material for sequencing was peripheral blood. The CDR3 here is CASSLDSSYEQYF. In DNA form, the CDR3 reads TGTGCCAGCAGTTTGGACAGCTCCTACGAGCAGTACTTC.